This TCR beta chain was sequenced during a study of monozygotic twins with inflammatory bowel disease. About this clonotype itself: No antigen is known for it.

Points from the study as a whole: Among IBD patients, fewer clonotypes were shared with others than among healthy twins, especially with disease activity. Heterogeneous immunosuppressive treatment regimens may have introduced variability into patient repertoires.

Through template switching, UMIs that included a 6-nucleotide sample barcode were added. No DNA is given; TCRdb re-called the 5' RACE reads and lists each CDR3 protein once. The record lists roughly 140,000 distinct CDR3 sequences, of which the ten most abundant hold 2% to 2.5%. This TCR came from a human donor with ulcerative colitis or Crohn's disease, or a healthy co-twin of an affected twin (not recorded which). The sequencing sample was made of blood.

The CDR3 loop reads CATSDRGQPQHF. This sequence joins TRBV24-1 and TRBJ1-5; the TRBD1 assignment by TCRdb is unverifiable without DNA. The germline V gene encodes CDR1 KGHDR and CDR2 SFDVKD. This CDR3 comprises 12 residues.